The entry that follows covers one TCR beta chain sequence. CDR3 size: 16 residues. Trimming took 5 bases from V and 0 from J, leaving 14 bases between them. Germline loops: CDR1 LNHDA, CDR2 SQIVND (reference sequence). 13 Jbeta primers and 60 Vbeta primers were used for the PCR. The method was immunoSEQ multiplex PCR; TCRdb's version includes in-frame clones alone and lacks a portion of them. Among 85,000 to 130,000 clones, roughly four fifths were seen once, and the ten largest hold 13% to 15%. The data derive from a study of cytomegalovirus exposure and HLA in healthy donors. The V gene is TRBV19, the J gene TRBJ1-3; weak D call: TRBD1 (6 bases). The sequence came from a male donor in good health and CMV-seropositive. Sequenced: PBMCs. CDR3 sequence (DNA): TGTGCCAGTAGTCCCGCCTGGGACATCTCTGGAAACACCATATATTTT. As protein: CASSPAWDISGNTIYF.